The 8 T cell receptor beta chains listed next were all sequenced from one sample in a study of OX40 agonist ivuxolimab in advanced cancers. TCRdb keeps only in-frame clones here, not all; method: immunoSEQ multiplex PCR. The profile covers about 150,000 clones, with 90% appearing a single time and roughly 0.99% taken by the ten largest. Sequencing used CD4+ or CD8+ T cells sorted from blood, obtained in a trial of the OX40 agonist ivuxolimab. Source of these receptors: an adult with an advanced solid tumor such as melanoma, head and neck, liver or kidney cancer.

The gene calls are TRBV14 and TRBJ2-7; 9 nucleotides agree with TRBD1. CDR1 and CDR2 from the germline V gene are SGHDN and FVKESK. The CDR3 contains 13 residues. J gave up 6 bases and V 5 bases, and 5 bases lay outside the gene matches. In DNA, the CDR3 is TGTGCCAGCAGCGGACAGGGGAGTGGCGAGCAGTACTTC. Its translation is CASSGQGSGEQYF.

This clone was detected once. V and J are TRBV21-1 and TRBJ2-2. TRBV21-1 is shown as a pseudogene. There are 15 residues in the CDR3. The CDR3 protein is CASSATPANTGELFF. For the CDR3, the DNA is TGTGCCAGCAGCGCGACCCCCGCGAACACCGGGGAGCTGTTTTTT.

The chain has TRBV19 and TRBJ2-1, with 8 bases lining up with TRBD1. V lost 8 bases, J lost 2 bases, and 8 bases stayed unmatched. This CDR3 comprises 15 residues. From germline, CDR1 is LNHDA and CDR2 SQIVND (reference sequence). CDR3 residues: CASLRTGRAYNEQFF. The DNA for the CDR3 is TGTGCCAGTCTTCGGACAGGGCGCGCCTACAATGAGCAGTTCTTC.

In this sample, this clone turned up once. CDR3 bases: TGTGCCAGCAGCCTGACAGGGGGCGAGGGGGGGTCTATGGTGCAGTACTTC. It is translated as CASSLTGGEGGSMVQYF. This chain connects TRBV7-2 to TRBJ2-7, with 10 bases fitting TRBD1. The germline gives CDR1 SGHTA, CDR2 FQGNSA. J lost 9 bases, V lost 5 bases, and 19 bases had no gene match. There are 17 residues in the CDR3.

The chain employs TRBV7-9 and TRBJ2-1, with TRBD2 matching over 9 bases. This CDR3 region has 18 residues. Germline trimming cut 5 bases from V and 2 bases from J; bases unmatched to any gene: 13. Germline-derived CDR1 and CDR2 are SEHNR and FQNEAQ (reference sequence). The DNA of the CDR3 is TGTGCCAGCAGCCCCCGGGGTTCCGCGGGAGGGCCCTACAATGAGCAGTTCTTC. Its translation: CASSPRGSAGGPYNEQFF. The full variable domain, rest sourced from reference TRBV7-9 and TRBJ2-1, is DTGVSQNPRHKITKRGQNVTFRCDPISEHNRLYWYRQTLGQGPEFLTYFQNEAQLEKSRLLSDRFSAERPKGSFSTLEIQRTEQGDSAMYLCASSPRGSAGGPYNEQFFGPGTRLTVL.

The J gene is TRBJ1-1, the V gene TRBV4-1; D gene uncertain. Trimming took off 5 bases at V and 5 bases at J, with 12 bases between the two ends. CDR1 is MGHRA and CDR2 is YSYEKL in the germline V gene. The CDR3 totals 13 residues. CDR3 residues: CASSATWWTEAFF. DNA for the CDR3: TGCGCCAGCAGCGCAACGTGGTGGACTGAAGCTTTCTTT.

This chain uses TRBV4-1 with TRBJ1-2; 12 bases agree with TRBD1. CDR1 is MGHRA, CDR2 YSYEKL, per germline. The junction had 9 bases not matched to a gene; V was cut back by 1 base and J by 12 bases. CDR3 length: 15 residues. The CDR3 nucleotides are TGCGCCAGCAGCCAAGTAGGGACAGGGGGCACCTCTGACACCTTC. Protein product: CASSQVGTGGTSDTF.

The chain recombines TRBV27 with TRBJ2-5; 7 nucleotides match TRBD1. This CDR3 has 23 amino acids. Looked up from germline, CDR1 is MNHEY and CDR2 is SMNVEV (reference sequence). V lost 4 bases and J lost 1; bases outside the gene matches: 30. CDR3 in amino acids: CASSSRKQGWTVSPSPTQETQYF. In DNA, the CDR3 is TGTGCCAGCAGTTCCCGGAAACAGGGGTGGACAGTCTCACCCTCTCCGACCCAAGAGACCCAGTACTTC.